A single sample gave rise to the 20 T cell receptor beta chains below, sequenced in a study of response to subunit inactivated influenza vaccine. TCRdb reprocessed the RT-PCR reads with MiXCR, giving one entry per CDR3 protein. Found here are a few hundred thousand distinct CDR3 sequences, less than 25% of them singletons; the top ten hold roughly 10%. Sequenced material: PBMCs from blood, taken 21 months after vaccination. The receptor source for this set is a man aged 50 to 69 who received an inactivated influenza vaccine.

V gene TRBV2 combines with J gene TRBJ2-2; D may be TRBD2 (5 bases). V gave up 6 bases and J gave up 8 bases, with 13 bases separating them. The CDR3 extends over 13 amino acids. Germline assignment: CDR1 SNHLY and CDR2 FYNNEI. The CDR3 region is CASSGMAEGELFF. The CDR3 region has the DNA TGTGCCAGCAGCGGGATGGCCGAAGGGGAGCTGTTTTTT.

Only a few counts were recorded for this clonotype. The chain has TRBV24-1 and TRBJ2-3; unclear D gene. This CDR3 has 13 amino acids. V was clipped by 7 bases and J by 2 bases, with 9 bases between them. CDR1 KGHDR and CDR2 SFDVKD come from the germline V gene. The chain's CDR3 is CATRGSNTDTQYF. DNA for the CDR3: TGTGCCACCAGGGGATCCAACACAGATACGCAGTATTTT.

The genes are TRBV14 and TRBJ2-2, with no clear D. Per the germline V gene, CDR1 is SGHDN and CDR2 is FVKESK. V lost 0 bases and J 5 bases, leaving 10 bases between the germline ends. CDR3 size: 15 residues. The CDR3, as DNA: TGTGCCAGCAGCCAAGATTGGTTGGAAACCGGGGAGCTGTTTTTT. It specifies CASSQDWLETGELFF. Combining the CDR3 with reference TRBV14 and TRBJ2-2 gives the whole variable domain EAGVTQFPSHSVIEKGQTVTLRCDPISGHDNLYWYRRVMGKEIKFLLHFVKESKQDESGMPNNRFLAERTGGTYSTLKVQPAELEDSGVYFCASSQDWLETGELFFGEGSRLTVL.

J is TRBJ2-5 and V is TRBV28, with D possibly TRBD2 on 6 matching bases. Germline-derived CDR1 and CDR2 are MDHEN and SYDVKM. V lost 5 bases, J lost 5 bases, and 15 bases lay in between. The CDR3 runs to 14 residues. The CDR3: CASSAWGTEETQYF. CDR3 DNA: TGTGCCAGCAGTGCTTGGGGGACTGAGGAGACCCAGTACTTC.

This clonotype was seen only a few times. V is TRBV7-8 and J is TRBJ2-3, with 9 bases matching TRBD1. CDR3 length: 15 amino acids. Per germline, CDR1 SGHVS and CDR2 FQNEAQ. Unmatched junction bases numbered 1, after V lost 1 base and J lost 2 bases. The CDR3 region is CASSLGDRATDTQYF. CDR3 bases: TGTGCCAGCAGCTTAGGGGACAGGGCCACAGATACGCAGTATTTT.

The V and J genes are TRBV5-1 and TRBJ1-3; D gene unclear. Germline V CDR1 and CDR2: SGHRS, YFSETQ. V lost 4 bases and J 0 bases, leaving 8 bases between the germline ends. The CDR3 covers 14 residues. CDR3 residues: CASSDGGSGNTIYF. Here the CDR3 DNA reads TGCGCCAGCAGCGATGGAGGCTCTGGAAACACCATATATTTT.

This clonotype occurred a few times. Compared with germline, one end of the junction differs, possibly owing to a read error. The CDR3 DNA sequence: TGTGCCAGCAGTTTATACGGGGAAGGGGCCTTT. This codes for CASSLYGEGAF. The chain uses TRBV28 and TRBJ1-1, with a tentative D call TRBD1 (5 bases). This CDR3 spans 11 amino acids. Germline lookup yields CDR1 MDHEN and CDR2 SYDVKM.

The chain has TRBV30 and TRBJ2-3; D perhaps matches TRBD1 (6 bases). Germline values: CDR1 GTSNPN, CDR2 SVGIG (reference sequence). Trimming shortened V by 5 bases and J by 1 base, and 7 bases separated the two germline ends. This CDR3 comprises 12 residues. The CDR3 nucleotides read TGTGCCTGGTCAGGGGGCACAGATACGCAGTATTTT. This sequence encodes CAWSGGTDTQYF.

V gene TRBV30 combines with J gene TRBJ1-1, with 7 positions matching TRBD1. V lost 2 bases, J lost 5 bases, and 5 bases stayed unmatched. The CDR3 sequence is 13 residues long. Germline V gene data show CDR1 as GTSNPN and CDR2 as SVGIG (reference sequence). DNA of the CDR3: TGTGCCTGGAGTCCCACAGGGGCGACTGAAGCTTTCTTT. Its translation: CAWSPTGATEAFF.

This clonotype has only a few counts. In nucleotides, the CDR3 is TGCAGTGCAAGGACAGGGGGCCGGGGCAATCAGCCCCAGCATTTT. As protein: CSARTGGRGNQPQHF. V usage is TRBV20-1 and J usage is TRBJ1-5; TRBD1 matches 11 bases. The CDR3 totals 15 residues. The germline V gene encodes CDR1 DFQATT and CDR2 SNEGSKA (reference sequence). The V and J ends lost 6 bases and 2 bases, in that order; junction bases with no gene match: 6.

This clonotype was seen only once. This chain connects TRBV5-6 to TRBJ2-7; D is undetermined. The germline gives CDR1 SGHDT, CDR2 YYEEEE. Trimming cost V 3 bases and J 1 base, with 14 bases left between them. The CDR3 has 15 residues. DNA of the CDR3: TGTGCCAGCAGCTCCGGACCCACCAGATCCTACGAGCAGTACTTC. Protein sequence: CASSSGPTRSYEQYF.

Worth noting for this clonotype: In this CDR3 the conserved last residue, phenylalanine or tryptophan, is missing, so a read error is likely. Because the CDR3's place on the DNA is in doubt, the DNA is left out and the CDR3 is given as listed by TCRdb. The chain uses TRBV2 and TRBJ2-4; the table names TRBD2, a call not compared with the DNA. Germline V gene data show CDR1 as SNHLY and CDR2 as FYNNEI. Ends included, the CDR3 has 13 residues. CDR3 sequence: CASRVTPDLPVYL.

CDR3 DNA: TGCAGTGCTGGGACAAGCTCCTACAATGAGCAGTTCTTC. Translating it yields CSAGTSSYNEQFF. The rearrangement links TRBV20-1 to TRBJ2-1; tentatively, D is TRBD1 (6 bases). The CDR3 loop spans 13 amino acids. Germline V gene data show CDR1 as DFQATT and CDR2 as SNEGSKA (reference sequence). V was pared by 5 bases and J by 0 bases, with 8 bases between.

This clonotype has only a few counts. V is TRBV12-3 or TRBV12-4 and J is TRBJ2-7; possibly TRBD1 for D (5 bases). This CDR3 contains 14 residues. V lost 7 bases, J lost 2 bases, and 15 bases lay in between. In DNA, the CDR3 is TGTGCCAGCACTCCCTCCCAGGGTACCTACGAGCAGTACTTC. This encodes CASTPSQGTYEQYF.

The chain uses TRBV28 and TRBJ1-5, with 7 bases identical to TRBD1. V gave up 5 bases and J gave up 5 bases; unmatched junction bases: 9. Germline values: CDR1 MDHEN, CDR2 SYDVKM. The CDR3 is made up of 15 amino acids. CDR3: CASSRSDRDYQPQHF. The CDR3 bases are TGTGCCAGCAGTAGAAGCGACAGGGATTATCAGCCCCAGCATTTT.

This clonotype was counted only a few times. The chain employs TRBV19 and TRBJ2-1; TRBD2 matches 12 bases. V shed 5 bases, J shed 5 bases, and the junction held 7 bases outside the gene matches. Germline CDR1 LNHDA, CDR2 SQIVND (reference sequence). The CDR3 is 16 residues long. CDR3 residues: CASSHRLAGDHNEQFF. As DNA, the CDR3 is TGTGCCAGTAGTCACCGACTAGCGGGGGATCACAATGAGCAGTTCTTC.

J is TRBJ2-1 and V is TRBV4-3; 8 positions match TRBD1. Germline V gene sequence: CDR1 LGHNA, CDR2 YSLEER. The V segment lost 2 bases and the J segment 2 bases; nucleotides outside the gene matches: 5. This CDR3 contains 16 residues. As DNA, the CDR3 is TGCGCCAGCAGCCAATTCAGGACAGGGACCTACAATGAGCAGTTCTTC. Translated, it gives CASSQFRTGTYNEQFF.

The chain combines TRBV5-1 with TRBJ2-3; 10 bases align to TRBD2. Germline lookup yields CDR1 SGHRS and CDR2 YFSETQ. Unmatched junction bases numbered 5, after V lost 3 bases and J lost 1 base. The CDR3 runs to 16 residues. CDR3 sequence reads: CASSSSGGPGTDTQYF. CDR3 in DNA: TGCGCCAGCAGCTCTAGCGGGGGACCGGGCACAGATACGCAGTATTTT.

In its sample, this clonotype was seen many times. V gene TRBV18 combines with J gene TRBJ2-3, with no clear D. The CDR3 sequence is 13 residues long. V was trimmed by 2 bases and J by 5 bases, leaving 8 bases between them. The germline CDR1 and CDR2 sequences are KGHSH and LQKENI. CDR3 sequence (DNA): TGTGCCAGCTCACCATTTGAGCTAGATACGCAGTATTTT. Protein: CASSPFELDTQYF.

In this sample, this clonotype turned up a few times. The rearrangement joins TRBV7-8 to TRBJ1-6; 7 bases fit TRBD1. J was trimmed by 3 bases and V by 2 bases; bases with no gene match: 10. CDR1 SGHVS and CDR2 FQNEAQ come from the germline V gene. CDR3 length: 18 amino acids. CDR3: CASSLTVVRGFYNSPLHF. CDR3 bases: TGTGCCAGCAGCTTAACTGTTGTCAGGGGGTTCTATAATTCACCCCTCCACTTT. Based on the CDR3 plus reference TRBV7-8 and TRBJ1-6, the full variable domain is GAGVSQSPRYKVAKRGQDVALRCDPISGHVSLFWYQQALGQGPEFLTYFQNEAQLDKSGLPSDRFFAERPEGSVSTLKIQRTQQEDSAVYLCASSLTVVRGFYNSPLHFGNGTRLTVT.